This entry concerns a single T cell receptor (beta chain). Within the sample, other DNA sequences also encode this same CDR3. Here immunoSEQ multiplex PCR was the method, and the copy in TCRdb shows in-frame clones only, minus some. The sample comprises approximately 470,000 clones, approximately 85% of which are singletons, and under 4% rests with the top ten. The CDR3 is 14 amino acids. CDR1 and CDR2 from the germline V gene are SGHRS and YFSETQ. V lost 4 bases and J lost 4; bases outside the gene matches: 2. These data are taken from a study of blood T cell repertoires in COVID-19. This chain joins TRBV5-1 and TRBJ1-4, with 9 bases lining up with TRBD1. Sample: peripheral blood. The sequence was collected from a human donor in a cohort sampled during active COVID-19. CDR3 coding DNA: TGCGCCAGCAGCCTGGGACAGGGTAATGAAAAACTGTTTTTT. This codes for CASSLGQGNEKLFF.